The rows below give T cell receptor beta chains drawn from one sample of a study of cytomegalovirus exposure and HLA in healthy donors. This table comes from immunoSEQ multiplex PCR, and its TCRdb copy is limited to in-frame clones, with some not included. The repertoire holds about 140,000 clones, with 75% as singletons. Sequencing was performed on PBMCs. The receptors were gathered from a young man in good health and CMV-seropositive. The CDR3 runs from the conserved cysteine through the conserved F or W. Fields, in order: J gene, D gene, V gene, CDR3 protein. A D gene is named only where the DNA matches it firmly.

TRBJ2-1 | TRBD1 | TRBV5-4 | CASSYDRASSWEQFF
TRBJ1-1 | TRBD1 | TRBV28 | CASSRTTGDNTEAFF
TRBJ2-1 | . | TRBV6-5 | CASSYWGGIGSNEQFF
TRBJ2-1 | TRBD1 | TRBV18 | CASSPSGQGSNEQFF
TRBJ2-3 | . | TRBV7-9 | CSSSFPGWREADTQYF
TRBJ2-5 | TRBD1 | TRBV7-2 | CASSFDYRGETQYF
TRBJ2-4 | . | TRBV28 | CASRRAGSKNIQYF
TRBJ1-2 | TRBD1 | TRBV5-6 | CASSLGQGAGYTF
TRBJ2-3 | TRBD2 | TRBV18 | CASSPRTSGGTSTDTQYF
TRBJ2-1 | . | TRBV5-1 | CASSSGDRGAQFF
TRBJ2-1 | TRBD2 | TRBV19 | CASSMAGANNEQFF
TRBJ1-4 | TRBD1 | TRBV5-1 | CASSLAGQVEGKLFF
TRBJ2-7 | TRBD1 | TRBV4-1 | CASSPTAGDRPYEQYF
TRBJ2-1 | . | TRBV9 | CASSLSRGEQFF
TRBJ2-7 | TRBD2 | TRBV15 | CATSRDIAGVTYEQYF
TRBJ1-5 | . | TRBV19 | CASSISFSLPQHF
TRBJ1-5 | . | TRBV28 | CASSGHIWVDSTNQPQHF
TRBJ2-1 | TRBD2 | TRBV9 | CASSVGASGSFEQFF
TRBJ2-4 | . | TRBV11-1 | CASSLIPPRVGKNIQYF
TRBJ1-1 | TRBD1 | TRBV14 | CASSQSYRGYTEAFF
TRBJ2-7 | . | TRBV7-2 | CASSLTIGEQYF
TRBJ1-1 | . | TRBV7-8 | CASSLGTVNEAFF
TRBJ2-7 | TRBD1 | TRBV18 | CASSPGTGTYEQYF
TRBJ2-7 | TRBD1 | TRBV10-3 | CAIRSDRGLYEQYF
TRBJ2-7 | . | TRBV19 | CASKRGFGVLDEQYF
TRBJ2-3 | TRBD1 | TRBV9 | CASSVEWRQGAADTQYF
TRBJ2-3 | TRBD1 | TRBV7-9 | CASSVDRGLGDTQYF
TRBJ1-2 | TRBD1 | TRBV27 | CASSPQGAVYGYTF
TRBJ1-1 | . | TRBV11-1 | CASSSHWEGLTKAFF
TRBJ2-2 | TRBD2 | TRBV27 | CASMRLAGVYTGELFF
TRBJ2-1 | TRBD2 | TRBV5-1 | CASSLAGGEQFF
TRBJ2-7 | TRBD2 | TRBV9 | CASSASGRGTYEQYF
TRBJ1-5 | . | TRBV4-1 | CASSPLPGQNNQPQHF
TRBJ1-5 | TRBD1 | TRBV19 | CASSPRDRGLNQPQHF
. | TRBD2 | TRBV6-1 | CASSSLAGSYEQYF
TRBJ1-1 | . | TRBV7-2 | CASSTTRNTEAFF
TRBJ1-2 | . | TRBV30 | CAWKPDPLANYGYTF
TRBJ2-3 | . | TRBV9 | CASSPLLDFADTQYF
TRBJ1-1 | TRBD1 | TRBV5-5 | CASSLFPSGTENTEAFF
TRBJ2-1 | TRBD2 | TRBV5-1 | CASSPSRASGRLNEQFF
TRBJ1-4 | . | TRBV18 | CASSPSRVPPEKLFF
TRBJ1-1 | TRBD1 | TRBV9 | CASSVDGKTGDTEAFF
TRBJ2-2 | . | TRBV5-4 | CASSLMQNTNTGELFF
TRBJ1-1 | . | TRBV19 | CASSSGGGVVSTEAFF
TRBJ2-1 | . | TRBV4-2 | CASSQASPINEQFF
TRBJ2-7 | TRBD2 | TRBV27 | CASSPKTSGREYEQYF
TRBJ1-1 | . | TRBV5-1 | CASSLRGGGTEAFF
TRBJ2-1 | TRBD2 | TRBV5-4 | CASSVRGRGYNEQFF
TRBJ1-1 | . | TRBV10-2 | CASSSPAVSEAFF
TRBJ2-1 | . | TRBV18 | CASSPPLRNNEQFF
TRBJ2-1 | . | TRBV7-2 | CASSSSITGSEQFF
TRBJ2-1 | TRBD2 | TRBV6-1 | CASSGRTSGNYNEQFF
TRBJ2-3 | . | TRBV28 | CASSPRGGGDTQYF
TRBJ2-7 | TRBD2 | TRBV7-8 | CASSSTLAGGVGLSYEQYF
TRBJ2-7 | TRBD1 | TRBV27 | CASSPRTGISYEQYF